Following are 15 T cell receptor beta chains from one sample sequenced in a study of a mutant IDH1 vaccine in newly diagnosed glioma. For these receptors, no antigen is known. Documented time point: week 23, last vaccination. Topical imiquimod was applied with each vaccine dose, which held 300 ug of mutant IDH1 20-mer peptide. Measured with immunoSEQ multiplex PCR; TCRdb has only the in-frame clones, and not every one. Here the sample spans 35,000 to 40,000 clones, roughly four fifths being singletons. This specimen was PBMCs, taken from a glioma patient whose treatment included an IDH1 peptide vaccine. The receptors shown here come from a man aged 35 to 55 with glioma.

The genes are TRBV11-2 and TRBJ2-5; 9 nucleotides agree with TRBD2. The tail of the sequence fits TRBJ2-7 better, so the J call may be wrong. The CDR3 is made up of 15 amino acids. CDR1 and CDR2 (germline): SGHAT, FQNNGV. CDR3 coding DNA: TGTGCCAGCAGCTCCTTAGCGGGGGAGGTGTACGAGCAGTACTTC. Its translation is CASSSLAGEVYEQYF.

The chain employs TRBV19 and TRBJ1-1, with D uncertain. The germline gives CDR1 LNHDA, CDR2 SQIVND (reference sequence). The CDR3 length is 15 residues. V lost 3 bases to trimming and J lost 1 base, with 12 bases between them. CDR3 amino acids: CASSMSPVANTEAFF. DNA of the CDR3: TGTGCCAGTAGTATGAGTCCCGTAGCGAACACTGAAGCTTTCTTT.

The gene calls are TRBV5-1 and TRBJ2-3; TRBD2 matches at 14 bases. The junction had 2 bases not matched to a gene; V was cut back by 4 bases and J by 1 base. Germline lookup yields CDR1 SGHRS and CDR2 YFSETQ. This CDR3 has 16 residues. Written as DNA, the CDR3 is TGCGCCAGCAGCCCGGGACTAGCGGGAGGCACAGATACGCAGTATTTT. Translated, it gives CASSPGLAGGTDTQYF.

The rearrangement uses TRBV18 and TRBJ1-2, with a possible D match to TRBD1 (6 bases). CDR1 is KGHSH, CDR2 LQKENI, per germline. The CDR3 is 13 residues long. Trimming cost V 4 bases and J 7 bases, with 13 bases left between them. CDR3 amino acids: CASSRGQLPGYTF. The CDR3 nucleotides are TGTGCCAGCTCACGAGGACAGCTGCCTGGCTACACCTTC.

This clone occurred a few times. The rearrangement uses TRBV9 and TRBJ1-1, with D possibly TRBD1 on 5 matching bases. V was clipped by 0 bases and J by 0 bases, with 12 bases between them. The CDR3 totals 16 residues. Germline V CDR1 and CDR2: SGDLS, YYNGEE. The CDR3 spells CASSVAIGALNTEAFF. The CDR3 region has the DNA TGTGCCAGCAGCGTAGCTATAGGGGCCTTGAACACTGAAGCTTTCTTT.

The V gene is TRBV5-1, the J gene TRBJ1-2; no clear D gene. This CDR3 spans 14 amino acids. Per germline, CDR1 SGHRS and CDR2 YFSETQ. V was shortened by 2 bases and J by 7 bases, with 15 bases between the two germline ends. The CDR3 DNA follows: TGCGCCAGCAGCTTTAGCCCCTTGGAGGGTGGCTACACCTTC. This encodes CASSFSPLEGGYTF.

This clone was seen only a few times. The rearrangement joins TRBV14 to TRBJ1-2; D gene uncertain. Germline CDR1 is SGHDN and CDR2 is FVKESK. V was pared by 0 bases and J by 2 bases, with 10 bases between. The CDR3 length is 15 residues. The CDR3 bases are TGTGCCAGCAGCCAAGATCGTCAGACCAACTATGGCTACACCTTC. This codes for CASSQDRQTNYGYTF.

The table lists this clone with a few counts. This chain links TRBV4-3 with TRBJ1-5; D is unclear. The germline gives CDR1 LGHNA, CDR2 YSLEER. This CDR3 has 13 residues. V was clipped by 0 bases and J by 4 bases, with 4 bases between them. CDR3 protein: CASSQEWNQPQHF. The DNA of the CDR3 is TGCGCCAGCAGCCAAGAATGGAATCAGCCCCAGCATTTT.

This clone was seen more than once but under ten times. V is TRBV29-1 and J is TRBJ2-1, with D hard to call. Trimming removed 5 bases at V and 7 bases at J, with 6 bases between. CDR3 length: 10 amino acids. CDR1 SQVTM and CDR2 ANQGSEA come from the germline V gene. Written as DNA, the CDR3 is TGCAGCGTTCGAAATAATGAGCAGTTCTTC. Translating it yields CSVRNNEQFF.

This clone was picked up a small number of times. This chain uses TRBV7-9 with TRBJ1-1; D is unclear. The CDR3 is made up of 13 amino acids. V dropped 5 bases and J dropped 3 bases, with 10 bases sitting between them. CDR1 is SEHNR, CDR2 FQNEAQ, per germline (reference sequence). CDR3 DNA sequence: TGTGCCAGCAGCACAGTTTGGGACACTGAAGCTTTCTTT. It specifies CASSTVWDTEAFF.

The J gene is TRBJ1-5, the V gene TRBV27, with D possibly matching TRBD1 (5 bases). Trimming cost V 6 bases and J 4 bases, with 13 bases left between them. The germline V gene has CDR1 MNHEY and CDR2 SMNVEV (reference sequence). The CDR3 has 14 amino acids. The CDR3 sequence: CASRPLGGNQPQHF. CDR3 bases: TGTGCCAGCAGACCCCTCGGGGGTAATCAGCCCCAGCATTTT.

With respect to this clone: This sample includes further DNA sequences coding for the same CDR3. The chain joins TRBV19 to TRBJ2-5, with 7 bases identical to TRBD2. V trimming: 5 bases; J trimming: 5 bases; junction bases outside the gene matches: 2. The CDR3 has 12 amino acids. Looked up from germline, CDR1 is LNHDA and CDR2 is SQIVND (reference sequence). This CDR3 is CASSPAGETQYF. The CDR3 region has the DNA TGTGCCAGTAGTCCAGCGGGGGAGACCCAGTACTTC. The variable domain in full, with the rest retrieved from reference TRBV19 and TRBJ2-5, is DGGITQSPKYLFRKEGQNVTLSCEQNLNHDAMYWYRQDPGQGLRLIYYSQIVNDFQKGDIAEGYSVSREKKESFPLTVTSAQKNPTAFYLCASSPAGETQYFGPGTRLLVL.

V usage is TRBV6-5 and J usage is TRBJ1-1; 7 bases map to TRBD1. J gave up 10 bases and V 7 bases, and 6 bases lay outside the gene matches. Germline CDR1 MNHEY, CDR2 SVGAGI. This CDR3 is built from 11 residues. Written as DNA, the CDR3 is TGTGCCAGCACGAAAGGGACAGCAGCTTTCTTT. Residues: CASTKGTAAFF.

The CDR3 sequence: CASSLVGGDTGELFF. In DNA form, the CDR3 reads TGTGCCAGCAGCTTAGTAGGGGGAGACACCGGGGAGCTGTTTTTT. The J gene is TRBJ2-2, the V gene TRBV7-9; D possibly corresponds to TRBD1 (6 bases). Germline V gene lookup returns CDR1 SEHNR and CDR2 FQNEAQ (reference sequence). V dropped 1 base and J dropped 3 bases, with 9 bases sitting between them. There are 15 residues in the CDR3.

The genes are TRBV2 and TRBJ2-3; 7 nucleotides align to TRBD2. V was clipped by 6 bases and J by 6 bases; unmatched bases: 6. Germline-derived CDR1 and CDR2 are SNHLY and FYNNEI. CDR3 size: 13 residues. The CDR3 reads CASSSSGLDTQYF. CDR3 DNA sequence: TGTGCCAGCAGCTCTAGCGGATTGGATACGCAGTATTTT.